What follows are 29 T cell receptor beta chains derived from one specimen sequenced in a study of T cells in women clearing cervical HPV infection. TCRdb keeps only in-frame clones here, not all; method: immunoSEQ multiplex PCR. This sample contains about 26,000 clones. Sequenced input: blood buffy coat. These receptors were collected from a woman between 18 and 69 years old with a cervical HPV16 infection that either progressed to CIN3+ or cleared (not recorded which).

As concerns this clone: The observed sequence ends 3 residues before the CDR3 terminus, with the missing tail filled in from the germline J gene. This rearrangement joins TRBV7-3 to TRBJ1-2; 7 bases line up with TRBD1. The CDR3 covers 17 residues. The germline CDR1 and CDR2 sequences are SGHTA and FQGTGA. The CDR3 sequence is CASSLVWAGGFLNDYTF. The part of the CDR3 DNA that was read is TGTGCCAGCAGCTTAGTGTGGGCAGGGGGTTTTCTCAATGAC.

A word on this clone: The CDR3 extends 3 residues past the end of the read, so its final part is completed from the germline J gene. V is TRBV6-2 or TRBV6-3 and J is TRBJ1-2; the D gene is possibly TRBD1 (6 bases). This CDR3 is 14 amino acids long. Germline V gives CDR1 MNHEY, CDR2 SVGEGT. Trimming left V 4 bases short and J 4 bases short, with 13 bases between. CDR3 loop: CASSLGGEVYGYTF. Partial CDR3 DNA: TGTGCCAGCAGTTTAGGGGGAGAAGTCTATGGC.

Details on this clone: A junction boundary mismatches the germline segment, possibly from a read error. The CDR3 end falls 3 residues outside the read, so it is completed with the germline J gene. V and J are TRBV4-2 and TRBJ1-3; no reliable D call. CDR3 length: 14 amino acids. The germline CDR1 and CDR2 sequences are LGHNA and YNFKEQ. The sequenced part of the CDR3 DNA is TGCGCCAGCAGCCAACGGGGTTCTGGAAACACC. It specifies CASSQRGSGNT. The complete CDR3 protein is CASSQRGSGNTIYF.

With respect to this clone: The CDR3 end lies 3 residues beyond the end of the read and is filled in from the germline J gene. The chain couples TRBV18 to TRBJ1-2, with no clear D. The CDR3 consists of 14 residues. Germline-derived CDR1 and CDR2 are KGHSH and LQKENI. The DNA read from the CDR3 is TGTGCCAGCTCACCACCGATAAAAGGGTCCGAC. This translates into CASSPPIKGSD. In full, the CDR3 is CASSPPIKGSDYTF.

As concerns this clone: The CDR3 end falls 3 residues outside the read, so it is completed with the germline J gene. This chain uses TRBV29-1 with TRBJ2-3, with 7 bases lining up with TRBD2. V shed 2 bases, J shed 6 bases, and the junction held 5 bases outside the gene matches. CDR1 and CDR2 from the germline V gene are SQVTM and ANQGSEA. The CDR3 sequence is 13 residues long. CDR3 protein: CSVEWAGVDTQYF. The CDR3 DNA, read in part, is TGCAGCGTTGAATGGGCGGGAGTCGATACG.

Turning to this clone: With the read ending 3 residues before the CDR3 end, the germline J gene is used to fill in that end. This rearrangement joins TRBV7-9 to TRBJ2-7, with D tentatively TRBD2 (5 bases). Germline V gives CDR1 SEHNR, CDR2 FQNEAQ (reference sequence). The CDR3 sequence is 14 residues long. Trimming stripped 4 bases from V and 3 bases from J, with 13 bases between. The part of the CDR3 DNA that was read is TGTGCCAGCAGCTCAGCACTAGGAGGCTACGAG. Translating gives CASSSALGGYE. The whole CDR3 region reads CASSSALGGYEQYF.

Concerning this clone: The observed sequence ends 3 residues before the CDR3 terminus, with the missing tail filled in from the germline J gene. The J gene is TRBJ2-7, the V gene TRBV20-1; maybe TRBD2 (7 bases). The CDR3 is 14 residues long. Germline CDR1 is DFQATT and CDR2 is SNEGSKA (reference sequence). V was pared by 0 bases and J by 6 bases, with 15 bases between. This chain's CDR3 is CSAREGGGPREQYF. The sequenced CDR3 bases are TGCAGTGCTAGAGAAGGCGGGGGCCCTCGCGAG.

On this clone itself: The read terminates 3 residues ahead of where the CDR3 ends, so the germline J gene completes it. The chain is built from TRBV7-6 and TRBJ1-5; D remains ambiguous. The ends were cut back, 0 bases at V and 5 bases at J, with 17 bases in the middle. Germline V gives CDR1 SGHVS, CDR2 FNYEAQ. The CDR3 totals 17 residues. The CDR3 spells CASSLAQDPARDQPQHF. Incomplete CDR3 DNA: TGTGCCAGCAGCTTAGCCCAGGACCCAGCGCGGGATCAGCCC.

In the case of this clone: The observed sequence ends 3 residues before the CDR3 terminus, with the missing tail filled in from the germline J gene. This chain connects TRBV19 to TRBJ1-1, with 7 positions matching TRBD1. CDR3 length equals 13 residues. The V gene end was trimmed by 9 bases and the J gene end by 0 bases; junction bases not matched to a gene: 4. From germline, CDR1 is LNHDA and CDR2 SQIVND (reference sequence). The CDR3 loop reads CASATGMNTEAFF. The CDR3 bases that were read are TGTGCCAGCGCGACAGGGATGAACACTGAA.

Concerning this clone itself: The read stops 3 residues short of the end of the CDR3; the missing end is completed from the germline J gene. This chain joins TRBV20-1 and TRBJ2-1; no reliable D call. Trimming shortened V by 0 bases and J by 6 bases, and 12 bases separated the two germline ends. This CDR3 is 14 amino acids long. Germline CDR1 DFQATT, CDR2 SNEGSKA (reference sequence). This CDR3 reads CSARDSRSTNEQFF. CDR3 DNA, as far as it was read: TGCAGTGCTAGAGATTCGCGGAGTACCAATGAG.

For this clone: The CDR3 goes on 3 residues after the read ends, and that part is filled in from the germline J gene. The V and J genes are TRBV18 and TRBJ2-5; possibly TRBD2 for D (5 bases). Germline lookup yields CDR1 KGHSH and CDR2 LQKENI. This CDR3 is 13 amino acids long. V dropped 1 base and J dropped 4 bases, with 7 bases sitting between them. CDR3 DNA (partial): TGTGCCAGCTCACCACGTAGCGTAGAGACC. It translates to CASSPRSVET. The complete CDR3 reads CASSPRSVETQYF.

With respect to this clone: The sequence runs out 3 residues before the end of the CDR3; the remainder is reconstructed from the germline J gene. The chain uses TRBV30 and TRBJ1-5; tentative D call: TRBD1 (5 bases). This CDR3 region has 15 residues. V was clipped by 0 bases and J by 5 bases, with 14 bases between them. The germline V gene has CDR1 GTSNPN and CDR2 SVGIG (reference sequence). The sequenced part of the CDR3 DNA is TGTGCCTGGAGTGTGAGTTCCGGCAGGGATCAGCCC. Amino acids: CAWSVSSGRDQP. The whole CDR3 is CAWSVSSGRDQPQHF. Combining the CDR3 with reference TRBV30 and TRBJ1-5 gives the whole variable domain SQTIHQWPATLVQPVGSPLSLECTVEGTSNPNLYWYRQAAGRGLQLLFYSVGIGQISSEVPQNLSASRPQDRQFILSSKKLLLSDSGFYLCAWSVSSGRDQPQHFGDGTRLSIL.

A remark on this clone: With the read ending 3 residues before the CDR3 end, the germline J gene is used to fill in that end. The chain has TRBV5-6 and TRBJ1-6; D gene unclear. From germline, CDR1 is SGHDT and CDR2 YYEEEE. The CDR3 length is 12 residues. This CDR3 is CASSRGGFALHF. The DNA read from the CDR3 is TGTGCCAGCAGCCGCGGCGGATTCGCC.

For this clone: The read stops 3 residues short of the end of the CDR3; the missing end is completed from the germline J gene. The chain is built from TRBV5-5 and TRBJ1-2, with no clear D. The germline V gene encodes CDR1 SGHKS and CDR2 YYEKEE (reference sequence). The CDR3 extends over 14 amino acids. Trimming removed 2 bases from V and 0 bases from J, with 8 bases in between. This chain's CDR3 is CASSFTGTNYGYTF. CDR3 DNA, as far as it was read: TGTGCCAGCAGCTTCACGGGTACTAACTATGGC.

As for this clone: The read halts 3 residues ahead of the CDR3 end, with the missing end drawn from the germline J gene. The chain has TRBV2 and TRBJ1-2; unclear D gene. V was pared by 1 base and J by 4 bases, with 10 bases between. This CDR3 comprises 14 residues. Germline values: CDR1 SNHLY, CDR2 FYNNEI. The CDR3 DNA, read in part, is TGTGCCAGCAGTGAAGGCCTCGAGCGCTATGGC. It yields the protein CASSEGLERYG. The full CDR3 protein is CASSEGLERYGYTF.

Concerning this clone itself: The observed sequence ends 3 residues before the CDR3 terminus, with the missing tail filled in from the germline J gene. V usage is TRBV5-1 and J usage is TRBJ1-3; unclear D gene. V lost 4 bases and J 4 bases, leaving 12 bases between the germline ends. The CDR3 sequence is 14 residues long. In germline, CDR1 is SGHRS, CDR2 YFSETQ. The part of the CDR3 DNA that was read is TGCGCCAGCAGCCTTTCAGTACCGGGAAACACC. Translating it yields CASSLSVPGNT. The full-length CDR3 reads as CASSLSVPGNTIYF. Full variable domain (rest looked up from reference TRBV5-1 and TRBJ1-3): KAGVTQTPRYLIKTRGQQVTLSCSPISGHRSVSWYQQTPGQGLQFLFEYFSETQRNKGNFPGRFSGRQFSNSRSEMNVSTLELGDSALYLCASSLSVPGNTIYFGEGSWLTVV.

As concerns this clone: Read data end 3 residues before the CDR3 end; the end is taken from the germline J gene. The V call is TRBV4-1, the J call TRBJ1-1; 8 bases fit TRBD1. In germline, CDR1 is MGHRA, CDR2 YSYEKL. This CDR3 is 16 amino acids long. J lost 6 bases, V lost 7 bases, and 16 bases had no gene match. The CDR3 here is CASTWNADSGGPEAFF. Partial CDR3 DNA: TGCGCCAGCACCTGGAACGCGGACTCAGGGGGCCCTGAA.

Comment on this clone: The read ends 3 residues shy of where the CDR3 ends; the end is completed using the germline J gene. The chain carries TRBV20-1 and TRBJ2-6; 7 positions agree with TRBD2. V gave up 0 bases and J gave up 2 bases; unmatched junction bases: 4. This CDR3 spans 16 amino acids. Germline lookup yields CDR1 DFQATT and CDR2 SNEGSKA (reference sequence). CDR3 bases read: TGCAGTGCTAGAGATTGGGGGGGAGCTGGGGCCAACGTC. It translates to CSARDWGGAGANV. The full CDR3 is CSARDWGGAGANVLTF.

In the case of this clone: Read coverage stops 3 residues before the CDR3 terminus; the germline J gene supplies the remainder. The genes are TRBV6-2 or TRBV6-3 and TRBJ2-1; either TRBD1 or TRBD2 may fit D (6 bases each). Trimming stripped 7 bases from V and 3 bases from J, with 13 bases between. This CDR3 contains 14 residues. From germline, CDR1 is MNHEY and CDR2 SVGEGT. Incomplete CDR3 DNA: TGTGCCAGCACCCCCGGAGGGGGCTACAATGAG. The encoded protein is CASTPGGGYNE. The full CDR3 is CASTPGGGYNEQFF.

On this clone itself: The sequence runs out 3 residues before the end of the CDR3; the remainder is reconstructed from the germline J gene. The V and J genes are TRBV20-1 and TRBJ2-7, with TRBD2 matching 7 bases. The J segment lost 0 bases and the V segment lost 4 bases, leaving 9 bases of the junction unmatched. From germline, CDR1 is DFQATT and CDR2 SNEGSKA (reference sequence). The CDR3 sequence is 15 residues long. The CDR3 reads CSATDLTSLSYEQYF. The sequenced CDR3 bases are TGCAGTGCTACCGACTTGACTAGCCTCTCCTACGAG.

A note on this clone: The CDR3 goes on 3 residues after the read ends, and that part is filled in from the germline J gene. This sequence joins TRBV7-2 and TRBJ1-4, with 7 bases fitting TRBD1. V lost 6 bases to trimming and J lost 0 bases; unmatched junction nucleotides: 4. The CDR3 runs 15 residues. Germline V gene data show CDR1 as SGHTA and CDR2 as FQGNSA. CDR3 DNA, as far as it was read: TGTGCCAGCAGTCTTACAGGGGCAACTAATGAAAAA. Translating gives CASSLTGATNEK. The full CDR3 protein is CASSLTGATNEKLFF.

Notes on this clone: Read data end 3 residues before the CDR3 end; the end is taken from the germline J gene. This chain links TRBV7-3 with TRBJ2-7; the match to TRBD1 covers 7 bases. This CDR3 has 11 amino acids. The V segment lost 9 bases and the J segment 3 bases; nucleotides outside the gene matches: 2. From germline, CDR1 is SGHTA and CDR2 FQGTGA. CDR3 in amino acids: CARNRGYEQYF. The covered CDR3 bases are TGTGCCAGAAACAGGGGCTACGAG.

On this clone itself: The DNA ends 3 residues before the CDR3 does, and the rest of the CDR3 is filled in from the germline J gene. The chain is built from TRBV20-1 and TRBJ2-5; TRBD2 aligns across 7 bases. CDR3 length: 15 residues. Unmatched junction bases numbered 10, after V lost 5 bases and J lost 1 base. From germline, CDR1 is DFQATT and CDR2 SNEGSKA (reference sequence). CDR3 amino acids: CSADRRGNFQETQYF. The sequenced CDR3 bases are TGCAGTGCTGACCGGCGGGGGAACTTCCAAGAGACC.

About this clone: The missing CDR3 end, 3 residues past where the read stops, is filled in from the germline J gene. V and J are TRBV6-2 or TRBV6-3 and TRBJ1-4, with D possibly being TRBD1 (5 bases). CDR1 is MNHEY and CDR2 is SVGEGT in the germline V gene. There are 12 residues in the CDR3. The CDR3 sequence is CASSYGGTELFF. Partial CDR3 DNA: TGTGCCAGCAGTTACGGGGGGACGGAA.

As to this clone: The CDR3 is cut off 3 residues early in the read; its end comes from the germline J gene. The chain employs TRBV19 and TRBJ1-2; perhaps TRBD1 as D (5 bases). The V end lost 3 bases, the J end lost 6 bases, and 14 bases lay between the germline ends. CDR3 size: 14 residues. Germline V gene sequence: CDR1 LNHDA, CDR2 SQIVND (reference sequence). Partial CDR3 DNA: TGTGCCAGTAGTATTACAGGAGACCGGAATGGC. Protein product: CASSITGDRNG. The complete CDR3 reads CASSITGDRNGYTF.

As concerns this clone: The CDR3 end lies 3 residues beyond the end of the read and is filled in from the germline J gene. The chain is built from TRBV6-1 and TRBJ2-3; TRBD1 matches at 7 bases. The CDR3 sequence is 16 residues long. V shed 2 bases and J 3 bases; nucleotides not matched to a gene: 8. The germline gives CDR1 MNHNS, CDR2 SASEGT. The sequenced CDR3 bases are TGTGCCAGCAGTGAAAGGTCGGGCAGGGGGACAGATACG. Its protein is CASSERSGRGTDT. The whole CDR3 protein reads CASSERSGRGTDTQYF.

Notes on this clone: Compared with germline, one end of the junction differs, possibly owing to a read error. The read terminates 3 residues ahead of where the CDR3 ends, so the germline J gene completes it. This sample includes further DNA sequences coding for the same CDR3. The chain joins TRBV2 to TRBJ2-7; D is undetermined. The germline CDR1 and CDR2 sequences are SNHLY and FYNNEI. The CDR3 has 14 residues. The CDR3 reads CASTPQEGSHEQYF. The CDR3 DNA, read in part, is TGTGCTAGCACCCCTCAGGAAGGGTCCCACGAG.

As for this clone: The read terminates 3 residues ahead of where the CDR3 ends, so the germline J gene completes it. The chain links TRBV2 to TRBJ2-3; tentative D call: TRBD1 (7 bases). CDR1 is SNHLY, CDR2 FYNNEI, per germline. The CDR3 has 15 amino acids. The sequenced part of the CDR3 DNA is TGTGCCAGCGCCGGTCAGGGGGGTCTGGGAGAGACG. It encodes CASAGQGGLGET. The whole CDR3 protein reads CASAGQGGLGETQYF.

As regards this clone: Read sequence stops 3 residues before the CDR3 end, and the germline J gene provides the missing end. V gene TRBV5-1 combines with J gene TRBJ2-1; TRBD2 agrees at 9 bases. V was pared by 0 bases and J by 7 bases, with 5 bases of the junction left unmatched. The length of the CDR3 is 15 residues. Per germline, CDR1 SGHRS and CDR2 YFSETQ. The part of the CDR3 DNA that was read is TGCGCCAGCAGCTTGGGAGCGGGAGGCTGGAATGAG. This gives the protein CASSLGAGGWNE. The CDR3, in full, reads CASSLGAGGWNEQFF.